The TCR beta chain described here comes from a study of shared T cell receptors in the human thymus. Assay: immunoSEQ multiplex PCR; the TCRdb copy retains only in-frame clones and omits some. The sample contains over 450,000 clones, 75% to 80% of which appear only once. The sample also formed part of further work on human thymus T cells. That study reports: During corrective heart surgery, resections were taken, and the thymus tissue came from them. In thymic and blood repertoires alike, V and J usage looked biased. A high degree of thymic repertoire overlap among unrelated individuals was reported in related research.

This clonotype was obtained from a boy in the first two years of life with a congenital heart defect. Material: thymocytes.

This CDR3 reads CASSSRDRGAYEQYF. CDR3 DNA: TGTGCCAGCAGTTCGAGGGACAGGGGCGCCTACGAGCAGTACTTC. The chain uses TRBV28 and TRBJ2-7, with 10 positions matching TRBD1. The germline V gene has CDR1 MDHEN and CDR2 SYDVKM. CDR3 size: 15 residues. The junction had 5 bases not matched to a gene; V was cut back by 4 bases and J by 2 bases.